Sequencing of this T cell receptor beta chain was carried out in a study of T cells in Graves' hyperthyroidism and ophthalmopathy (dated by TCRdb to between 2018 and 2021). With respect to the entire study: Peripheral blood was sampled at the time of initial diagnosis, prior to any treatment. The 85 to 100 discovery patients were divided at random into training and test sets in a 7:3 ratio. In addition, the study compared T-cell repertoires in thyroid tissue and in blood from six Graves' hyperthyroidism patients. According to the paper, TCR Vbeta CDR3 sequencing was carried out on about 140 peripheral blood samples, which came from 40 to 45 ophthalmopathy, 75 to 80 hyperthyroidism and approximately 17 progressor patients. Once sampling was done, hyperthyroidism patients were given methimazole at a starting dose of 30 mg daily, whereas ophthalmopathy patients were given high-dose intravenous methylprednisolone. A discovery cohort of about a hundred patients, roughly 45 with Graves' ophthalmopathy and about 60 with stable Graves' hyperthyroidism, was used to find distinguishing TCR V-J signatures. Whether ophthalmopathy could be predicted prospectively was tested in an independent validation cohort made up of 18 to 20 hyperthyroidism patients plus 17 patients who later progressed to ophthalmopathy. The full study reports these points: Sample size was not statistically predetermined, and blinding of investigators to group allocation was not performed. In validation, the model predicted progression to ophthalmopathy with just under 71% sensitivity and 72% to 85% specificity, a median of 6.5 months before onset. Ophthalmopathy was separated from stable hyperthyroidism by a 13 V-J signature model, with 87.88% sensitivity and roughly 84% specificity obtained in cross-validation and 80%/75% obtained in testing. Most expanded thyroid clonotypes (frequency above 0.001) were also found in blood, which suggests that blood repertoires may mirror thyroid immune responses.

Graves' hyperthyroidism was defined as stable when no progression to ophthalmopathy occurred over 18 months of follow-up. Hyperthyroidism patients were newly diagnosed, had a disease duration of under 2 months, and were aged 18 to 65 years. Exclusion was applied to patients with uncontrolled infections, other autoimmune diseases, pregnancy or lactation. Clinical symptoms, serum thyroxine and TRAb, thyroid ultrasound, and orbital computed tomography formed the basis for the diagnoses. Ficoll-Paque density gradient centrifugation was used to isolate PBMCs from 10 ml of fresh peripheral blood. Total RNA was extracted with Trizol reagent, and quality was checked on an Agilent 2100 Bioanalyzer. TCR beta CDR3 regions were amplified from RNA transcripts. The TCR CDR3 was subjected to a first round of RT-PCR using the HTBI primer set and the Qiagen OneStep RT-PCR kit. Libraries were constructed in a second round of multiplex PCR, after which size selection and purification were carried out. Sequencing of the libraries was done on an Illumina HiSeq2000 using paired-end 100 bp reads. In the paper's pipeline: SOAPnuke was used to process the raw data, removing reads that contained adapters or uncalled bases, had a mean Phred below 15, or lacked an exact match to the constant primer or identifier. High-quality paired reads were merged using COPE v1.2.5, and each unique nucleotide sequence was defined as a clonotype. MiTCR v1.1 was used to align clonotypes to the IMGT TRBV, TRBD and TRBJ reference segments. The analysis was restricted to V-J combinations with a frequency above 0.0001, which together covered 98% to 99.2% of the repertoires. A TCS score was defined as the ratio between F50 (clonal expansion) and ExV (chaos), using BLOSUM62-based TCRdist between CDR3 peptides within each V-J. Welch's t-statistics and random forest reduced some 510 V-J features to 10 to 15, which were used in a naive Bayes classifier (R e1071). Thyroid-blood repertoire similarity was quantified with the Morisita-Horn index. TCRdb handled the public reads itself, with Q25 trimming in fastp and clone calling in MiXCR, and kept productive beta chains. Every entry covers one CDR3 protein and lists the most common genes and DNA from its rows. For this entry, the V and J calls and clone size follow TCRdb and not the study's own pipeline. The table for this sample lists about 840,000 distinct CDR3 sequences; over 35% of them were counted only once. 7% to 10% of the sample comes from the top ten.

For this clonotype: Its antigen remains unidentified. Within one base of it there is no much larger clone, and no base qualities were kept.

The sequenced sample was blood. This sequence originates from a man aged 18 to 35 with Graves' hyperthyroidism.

The CDR3 sequence is CASSFSPGFYEQYF. The nucleotide sequence is given as TGTGCCAGCAGTTTCTCGCCGGGTTTCTACGAGCAGTACTTC. The chain is encoded by TRBV27 joined to TRBJ2-7, with no D gene named confidently. Sequences MNHEY (CDR1) and SMNVEV (CDR2) are obtained from the germline V gene (reference sequence). From its cysteine to its phenylalanine, the CDR3 spans 14 amino acids. Here the CDR3 DNA is all that survives: 42 bases in frame from base 1. Between the V and J ends, shortened by 3 bases and 3 bases respectively, the junction contains 12 bases.